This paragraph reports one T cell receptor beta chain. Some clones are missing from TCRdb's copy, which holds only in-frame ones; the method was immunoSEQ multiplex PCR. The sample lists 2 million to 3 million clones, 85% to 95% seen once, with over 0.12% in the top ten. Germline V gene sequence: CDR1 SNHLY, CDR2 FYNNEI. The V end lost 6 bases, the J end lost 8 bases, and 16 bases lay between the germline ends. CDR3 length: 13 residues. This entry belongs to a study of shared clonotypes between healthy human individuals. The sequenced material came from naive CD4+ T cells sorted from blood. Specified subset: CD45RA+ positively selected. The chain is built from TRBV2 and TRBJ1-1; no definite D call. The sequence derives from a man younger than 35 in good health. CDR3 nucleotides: TGTGCCAGCAGCCCGCTGGGTATTTGGGAAGCTTTCTTT. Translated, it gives CASSPLGIWEAFF.